The clone carrying this T cell receptor beta chain was seen repeatedly, ten times or more. Time point described: patch test 1, 2 weeks after DPC sensitization. As to treatment: therapeutic diphenylcyclopropenone sensitization with weekly scalp DPC. V was cut by 5 bases and J by 3 bases, with 2 bases left in between. This CDR3 has 12 residues. The sample comes from a study of human T cells and chemical hapten exposure. TCRdb reanalysed the RACE reads using MiXCR and keeps one entry per CDR3 protein. The sample carries some 350,000 distinct CDR3 sequences, 5.5% to 8% recorded once. This sequence originates from a woman aged 18-29 years with alopecia areata. Some clones in this sample may be carry-over from other donors' samples. Sequenced here: whole blood, sampled in connection with sensitization to the hapten diphenylcyclopropenone (DPC). The chain joins TRBV12-3 or TRBV12-4 to TRBJ1-6; D not certain. The CDR3 sequence: CASSDYNSPLHF. DNA for the CDR3: TGTGCCAGCAGTGACTATAATTCACCCCTCCACTTT.